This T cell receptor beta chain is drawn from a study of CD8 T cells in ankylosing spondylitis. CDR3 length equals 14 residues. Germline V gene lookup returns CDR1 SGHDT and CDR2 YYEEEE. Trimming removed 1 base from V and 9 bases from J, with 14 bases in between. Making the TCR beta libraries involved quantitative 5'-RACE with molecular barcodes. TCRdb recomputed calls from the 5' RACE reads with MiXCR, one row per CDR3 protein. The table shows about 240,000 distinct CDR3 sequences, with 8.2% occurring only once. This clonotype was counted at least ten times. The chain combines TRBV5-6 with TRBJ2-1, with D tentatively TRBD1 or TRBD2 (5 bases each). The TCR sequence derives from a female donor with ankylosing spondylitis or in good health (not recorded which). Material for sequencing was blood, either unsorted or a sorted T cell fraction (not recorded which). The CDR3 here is CASSLKGSYSEQFF. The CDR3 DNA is TGTGCCAGCAGCTTGAAGGGGAGTTATAGTGAGCAGTTCTTC.